This is a list of T cell receptor beta chains from one sample in a study of cytomegalovirus exposure and HLA in healthy donors. Clones were sequenced by immunoSEQ multiplex PCR, and TCRdb holds only the in-frame ones, with some missing. The sample contains approximately 170,000 clones, 60% to 80% of which appear only once. Material for sequencing was PBMCs. The receptors derive from a female donor in good health and CMV-seronegative. The CDR3 runs from the conserved cysteine through the conserved F or W. A D gene is named only where the DNA matches it firmly. A row's size may be missing; if present it is once, few, many or a size class.

abundance	j_gene	v_gene	d_gene	CDR3nt	CDR3aa
.	TRBJ2-6	TRBV7-3	.	TGTGCCAGCAGCTTAATCGCAGGGTTTTTTACTGGGGCCAACGTCCTGACTTTC	CASSLIAGFFTGANVLTF
.	TRBJ1-5	TRBV28	TRBD1	TGTGCCAGCAGTCGCGACAGGGGTGGCAATCAGCCCCAGCATTTT	CASSRDRGGNQPQHF
once	TRBJ2-3	TRBV7-9	.	TGTGCCAGCAGCGGGCGCACAGATACGCAGTATTTT	CASSGRTDTQYF
.	TRBJ1-6	TRBV12-2	.	TGTGCAAGTCGCTCCCAACCTCCGAGCTCCTATAATTCACCCCTCCACTTT	CASRSQPPSSYNSPLHF
.	TRBJ2-7	TRBV7-3	.	TGTGCCAGCAGCTTGCGACAGGCACAAACCTACGAGCAGTACTTC	CASSLRQAQTYEQYF
.	TRBJ1-1	TRBV30	.	TGTGCCTGGAGCCTAACAGCTGAAGCTTTCTTT	CAWSLTAEAFF
.	TRBJ2-7	TRBV29-1	.	TGCAGCGTTGCCCGAAAACTTGGCTACGAGCAGTACTTC	CSVARKLGYEQYF
.	TRBJ1-1	TRBV15	.	TGTGCCACCAGCACCTCAGGGTTCGCGAACACTGAAGCTTTCTTT	CATSTSGFANTEAFF
once	TRBJ2-3	TRBV6-1	TRBD2	TGTGCCAGCAGGGATGTAGCGGGAGGCACAGATACGCAGTATTTT	CASRDVAGGTDTQYF
.	TRBJ2-6	TRBV6-1	.	TGTGCCAGCAGTGTATCTGGGGCCAACGTCCTGACTTTC	CASSVSGANVLTF
.	TRBJ2-5	TRBV11-2	.	TGTGCCAGCAGCCCGAGCCTAACTAGATTCGAGACCCAGTACTTC	CASSPSLTRFETQYF
.	TRBJ1-2	TRBV30	TRBD1	TGTGCCTGGAAAACAGGGGGTCAGGATGGCTACACCTTC	CAWKTGGQDGYTF
once	TRBJ2-5	TRBV28	.	TGTGCCAGCAGGTTGGCAGGGCTTGAGACCCAGTACTTC	CASRLAGLETQYF
.	TRBJ2-1	TRBV7-7	TRBD2	TGTGCCAGCAGCTTAGGGCGGGGGTCAAACAATGAGCAGTTCTTC	CASSLGRGSNNEQFF
.	TRBJ2-7	TRBV30	TRBD1	TGTGCCTGGCACCCAGGGGGCGTCGAGCAGTACTTC	CAWHPGGVEQYF
.	TRBJ2-2	TRBV4-3	TRBD2	TGCGCCAGCAGCCAGCTACTAAATAGCGGGGGGGGTACCGGGGAGCTGTTTTTT	CASSQLLNSGGGTGELFF
.	TRBJ1-1	TRBV7-8	TRBD1	TGTGCCAGCAGCTTGCCGACAGGGAGGAACACTGAAGCTTTCTTT	CASSLPTGRNTEAFF
.	TRBJ2-5	TRBV5-1	.	TGCGCCAGCAGCTTACAGCCCAACCAAGAGACCCAGTACTTC	CASSLQPNQETQYF
.	TRBJ2-5	TRBV18	.	TGTGCCAGCTCACGGACGGCGAGGGTTTTGGAGACCCAGTACTTC	CASSRTARVLETQYF
.	TRBJ2-7	TRBV10-3	.	TGTGCCATCAGTGAGTCCGTCGAGCAGTACTTC	CAISESVEQYF
few	TRBJ1-2	TRBV5-1	.	TGCGCCAGCAGCTTGGACGGTTCTAACTATGGCTACACCTTC	CASSLDGSNYGYTF
.	TRBJ1-2	TRBV2	TRBD1	TGTGCCAGCAGGACCGGGACAGGGGGCTTTGGCTACACCTTC	CASRTGTGGFGYTF
.	TRBJ2-7	TRBV19	TRBD1	TGTGCCAGTAGTAGAAGACAGGGGCAGAATTACGAGCAGTACTTC	CASSRRQGQNYEQYF
.	TRBJ1-6	TRBV2	.	TGTGCCAGCAGTGTTTCTGGTTTGTGGCGGAGGTCAGATTCACCCCTCCACTTT	CASSVSGLWRRSDSPLHF
.	TRBJ2-3	TRBV7-9	TRBD2	TGTGCCAGCAGCTTCGGGGACTACACAGGTACGCAGTATTTT	CASSFGDYTGTQYF
.	TRBJ2-7	TRBV7-2	TRBD1	TGTGCCAGCAGCCAGCATGGACAGGGCATCGCCGAGCAGTACTTC	CASSQHGQGIAEQYF
.	TRBJ1-6	TRBV5-1	TRBD1	TGCGCCAGCAGCCGGACAGGGAGTGATTCACCCCTCCACTTT	CASSRTGSDSPLHF
.	TRBJ1-6	TRBV7-2	TRBD1	TGTGCCAGCAGCTTAGCCGGGGACAGGTCTAATTCACCCCTCCACTTT	CASSLAGDRSNSPLHF
.	TRBJ1-5	TRBV27	.	TGTGCCAGCAGTTTAGGGCCAGTCTATAGCAATCAGCCCCAGCATTTT	CASSLGPVYSNQPQHF
.	TRBJ1-5	TRBV28	.	TGTGCCAGCAGTAGCCCAGGGTATCAGCCCCAGCATTTT	CASSSPGYQPQHF
.	TRBJ1-6	TRBV5-5	TRBD1	TGTGCCAGCAGCGGGGTGACAGGGCATAATTCACCCCTCCACTTT	CASSGVTGHNSPLHF
.	TRBJ2-7	TRBV28	TRBD1	TGTGCCAGTAGTGGGACAGCATCCTACGAGCAGTACTTC	CASSGTASYEQYF
.	TRBJ1-1	TRBV2	.	TGTGCCAGCAGTGAATCCGAGGGAAACACTGAAGCTTTCTTT	CASSESEGNTEAFF
.	TRBJ1-1	TRBV12-2	.	TGTGCAAGTCGCCCAACCCCCGGGACAGGGGGCTCGGACACTGAAGCTTTCTTT	CASRPTPGTGGSDTEAFF
.	TRBJ2-5	TRBV7-9	.	TGTGCCAGCAGCTCGGACAGTTTAGAGACCCAGTACTTC	CASSSDSLETQYF
.	TRBJ2-5	TRBV7-9	TRBD1	TGTGCCAGCAGCTTAAGAGGGACAGCCCAAGAGACCCAGTACTTC	CASSLRGTAQETQYF
few	TRBJ1-1	TRBV7-2	.	TGTGCCAGCAGCTTTGAGATGAACACTGAAGCTTTCTTT	CASSFEMNTEAFF
once	TRBJ2-1	TRBV19	TRBD1	TGTGCCAGTACCCCGATGTCCTTCAGGGGGCCCAGTGAGCAGTTCTTC	CASTPMSFRGPSEQFF
.	TRBJ2-1	TRBV28	TRBD1	TGTGCCAGCAGTTGGACAGGGGGTAGGTTCGGAGCCTACAATGAGCAGTTCTTC	CASSWTGGRFGAYNEQFF
.	TRBJ1-1	TRBV19	.	TGTGCCAGTAGTATATCAGGGGTTCTGAACACTGAAGCTTTCTTT	CASSISGVLNTEAFF
.	TRBJ1-3	TRBV7-9	TRBD1	TGTGCCAGCAGCTTACGACAGGGTTACACCATATATTTT	CASSLRQGYTIYF
.	TRBJ1-3	TRBV27	.	TGTGCCAGCAGTCCGTATTATGGAAACACCATATATTTT	CASSPYYGNTIYF
few	TRBJ2-5	TRBV6-5	.	TGTGCCAGCAGTTACTCGAAAGGGGGCGGAGGGGAGACCCAGTACTTC	CASSYSKGGGGETQYF
.	TRBJ1-6	TRBV28	TRBD1	TGTGCCAGCAGTCCCTTATTCGGGACAGGGGGTGTGAATTCACCCCTCCACTTT	CASSPLFGTGGVNSPLHF
.	TRBJ2-1	TRBV5-4	.	TGTGCCAGCAGCTTGGTGTCTGTCAATGAGCAGTTCTTC	CASSLVSVNEQFF
few	TRBJ1-1	TRBV6-1	TRBD1	TGTGCCAGCAGACAGGGGGGGAACACTGAAGCTTTCTTT	CASRQGGNTEAFF
.	TRBJ2-7	TRBV6-1	TRBD1	TGTGCCAGCCCACGGGACAGTACCTACGAGCAGTACTTC	CASPRDSTYEQYF
.	TRBJ1-1	TRBV5-1	.	TGCGCCAGCAGCTTGGATTTCTCAGGGAACACTGAAGCTTTCTTT	CASSLDFSGNTEAFF
.	TRBJ2-2	TRBV14	.	TGTGCCAGCAGCCATAGCGGAAGACACACCGGGGAGCTGTTTTTT	CASSHSGRHTGELFF
.	TRBJ2-7	TRBV5-4	TRBD2	TGTGCCAGCAGCTTGGACACAGCGGGGGGGCCCGACGAGCAGTACTTC	CASSLDTAGGPDEQYF
.	TRBJ1-5	TRBV28	.	TGTGCCAGCAGGGGTAAGACAGGTAACAGCAATCAGCCCCAGCATTTT	CASRGKTGNSNQPQHF
few	TRBJ1-2	TRBV6-1	.	TGTGCCAGCAGGGGGACAAATACCCCATATGGCTACACCTTC	CASRGTNTPYGYTF
few	TRBJ2-5	TRBV7-8	TRBD1	TGTGCCAGCAGCTTACTAGGACAGGGGCGGCGAGCGGAGACCCAGTACTTC	CASSLLGQGRRAETQYF
.	TRBJ2-3	TRBV19	.	TGTGCCCTGGCCCCGCTCGGGGGTACGCAGTATTTT	CALAPLGGTQYF
.	TRBJ1-5	TRBV19	.	TGTGCCAGTAGTATAGGTGACAGTTATAGCAATCAGCCCCAGCATTTT	CASSIGDSYSNQPQHF
.	TRBJ2-5	TRBV28	.	TGTGCCAGCAGTTTAATTCCGAGCGGGCAAGAGACCCAGTACTTC	CASSLIPSGQETQYF
.	TRBJ2-7	TRBV6-1	.	TGTGCCAGCAGCCCCAGGGGAGTTAAACACGAGCAGTACTTC	CASSPRGVKHEQYF
once	TRBJ2-5	TRBV5-1	TRBD2	TGCGCCAGCAGCTTGGGACCGGCGGGAGAGTTAGAGACCCAGTACTTC	CASSLGPAGELETQYF
.	TRBJ1-5	TRBV19	TRBD1	TGTGCCATTGCCGGGACAGGGGGCCATCAGCCCCAGCATTTT	CAIAGTGGHQPQHF